One and the same sample provided the 8 T cell receptor beta chains below, sequenced in a study of T cell repertoires in cytomegalovirus infection. No antigen is known for these receptors. From the reads, TCRdb called clonotypes with MiXCR, one entry per CDR3 protein. The sample carries hundreds of thousands of distinct CDR3 sequences, about 31% recorded once. Specimen: cultured CD8+ T cells from PBMCs, collected from culture after CMV antigen stimulation. The receptors stem from a human donor in good health (CMV status not recorded). Some clones in this sample may be carry-over from other donors' samples.

This clonotype has a handful of counts. This chain connects TRBV5-4 to TRBJ1-1, with D tentatively TRBD1 (6 bases). The V end was cut by 4 bases, the J end by 0 bases, with 13 bases between. In germline, CDR1 is SGHNT, CDR2 YYREEE (reference sequence). This CDR3 has 15 residues. The CDR3 coding sequence is TGTGCCAGCAGCCCTCCACAGGGTTTGAACACTGAAGCTTTCTTT. Translating it yields CASSPPQGLNTEAFF.

The rearrangement links TRBV7-6 to TRBJ1-2; the D is unclear. The germline gives CDR1 SGHVS, CDR2 FNYEAQ. The CDR3 totals 12 residues. Between the trimmed V and J ends, which lost 10 bases and 3 bases, there was a span of 12 bases. The CDR3 loop is CAIWTEYYGYTF. In nucleotides, the CDR3 is TGTGCCATCTGGACTGAGTACTATGGCTACACCTTC.

CDR3 in amino acids: CASSLLQGAIGELFF. DNA of the CDR3: TGTGCCAGCAGTTTATTACAGGGGGCTATCGGGGAGCTGTTTTTT. The genes are TRBV28 and TRBJ2-2, with 9 bases aligning to TRBD1. This CDR3 spans 15 amino acids. Trimming at V came to 1 base and at J to 7 bases, leaving 4 bases not matched to a gene. Germline V CDR1 and CDR2: MDHEN, SYDVKM.

This clonotype showed up just a few times. V is TRBV7-9 and J is TRBJ2-7, with D maybe TRBD1 (6 bases). CDR1 SEHNR and CDR2 FQNEAQ come from the germline V gene (reference sequence). The CDR3 is made up of 13 amino acids. Trimming took 7 bases from V and 2 from J, leaving 12 bases between them. The CDR3 sequence is CASTSDSTYEQYF. The CDR3, as DNA: TGTGCCAGCACCTCGGACAGTACCTACGAGCAGTACTTC.

This clonotype was observed a few times. The chain carries TRBV7-9 and TRBJ2-3; 7 nucleotides align to TRBD2. The CDR3 spans 17 residues. Unmatched junction bases numbered 9, after V lost 1 base and J lost 2 bases. The germline V gene encodes CDR1 SEHNR and CDR2 FQNEAQ (reference sequence). The CDR3 nucleotides are TGTGCCAGCAGCTTAGTTCTTCGGAGCGGGGCCACAGATACGCAGTATTTT. Translation gives CASSLVLRSGATDTQYF.

A few counts support this clonotype. The chain has TRBV7-6 and TRBJ2-5, with a possible D match to TRBD2 (7 bases). Germline assignment: CDR1 SGHVS and CDR2 FNYEAQ. The CDR3 extends over 13 amino acids. Trimming left V 5 bases short and J 5 bases short, with 12 bases between. The CDR3 loop reads CASSPGGHETQYF. The CDR3 DNA reads as TGTGCCAGCAGCCCCGGGGGGCACGAGACCCAGTACTTC.

This clonotype was counted a few times. The chain links TRBV7-9 to TRBJ1-4; 9 bases line up with TRBD1. V lost 10 bases and J lost 4; bases outside the gene matches: 7. Germline values: CDR1 SEHNR, CDR2 FQNEAQ (reference sequence). The CDR3 has 14 amino acids. The CDR3, as DNA: TGTGCCATCGATCGGACAGGGGATAATGAAAAACTGTTTTTT. It codes for CAIDRTGDNEKLFF.

This clonotype was found a few times. This chain links TRBV20-1 with TRBJ1-5; D remains unclear. The CDR3 has 15 amino acids. The V gene lost 0 bases and the J gene lost 0 bases, with 9 bases spanning the gap. CDR1 is DFQATT and CDR2 is SNEGSKA in the germline V gene (reference sequence). CDR3 coding DNA: TGCAGTGCTAGAGAGAAAGGGATTAGCAATCAGCCCCAGCATTTT. Amino acid sequence: CSAREKGISNQPQHF.